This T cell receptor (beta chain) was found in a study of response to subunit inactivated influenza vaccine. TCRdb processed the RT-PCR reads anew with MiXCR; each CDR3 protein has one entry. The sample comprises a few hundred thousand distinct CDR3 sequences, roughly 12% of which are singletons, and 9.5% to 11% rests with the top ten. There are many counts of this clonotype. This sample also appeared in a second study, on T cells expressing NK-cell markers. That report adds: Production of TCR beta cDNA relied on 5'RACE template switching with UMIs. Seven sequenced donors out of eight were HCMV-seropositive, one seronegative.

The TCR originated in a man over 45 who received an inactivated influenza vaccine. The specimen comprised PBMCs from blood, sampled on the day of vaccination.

CDR3 bases: TGCAGCGTGTCGGTCGGGACAGGGAGGACTGAAGCTTTCTTT. It encodes CSVSVGTGRTEAFF. The J gene is TRBJ1-1, the V gene TRBV29-1; 9 nucleotides align to TRBD1. With 6 bases clipped from V and 5 bases from J, the junction kept 10 bases outside the gene matches. Germline V CDR1 and CDR2: SQVTM, ANQGSEA. CDR3 length equals 14 residues.